This T cell receptor (beta chain) was documented in a study of cytomegalovirus exposure and HLA in healthy donors. Everyone who donated was a healthy bone marrow donor. General observations from the study: Sequencing probably produced one cluster of sequence variants that were highly shared. Later analysis placed DRB1 highest and HLA-C lowest in TCR association rates, which differed by HLA locus.

The CDR3 has 13 residues. Germline V lookup: CDR1 SGHVS, CDR2 FNYEAQ. Trimming stripped 5 bases from V and 5 bases from J, with 12 bases between. Use of 60 Vbeta and 13 Jbeta primers characterized the PCR. The protocol was immunoSEQ multiplex PCR, while the TCRdb copy is restricted to in-frame clones and leaves out a portion. The data show about 98,000 clones, approximately 69% seen once. This clone was detected once. Its antigen remains unidentified. Material for sequencing was PBMCs. This receptor was taken from a female donor in good health and CMV-seronegative. The chain joins TRBV7-6 to TRBJ2-5; D is ambiguous. CDR3 sequence (DNA): TGTGCCAGCAGCATCGACTCCCTCGAGACCCAGTACTTC. Translated: CASSIDSLETQYF.